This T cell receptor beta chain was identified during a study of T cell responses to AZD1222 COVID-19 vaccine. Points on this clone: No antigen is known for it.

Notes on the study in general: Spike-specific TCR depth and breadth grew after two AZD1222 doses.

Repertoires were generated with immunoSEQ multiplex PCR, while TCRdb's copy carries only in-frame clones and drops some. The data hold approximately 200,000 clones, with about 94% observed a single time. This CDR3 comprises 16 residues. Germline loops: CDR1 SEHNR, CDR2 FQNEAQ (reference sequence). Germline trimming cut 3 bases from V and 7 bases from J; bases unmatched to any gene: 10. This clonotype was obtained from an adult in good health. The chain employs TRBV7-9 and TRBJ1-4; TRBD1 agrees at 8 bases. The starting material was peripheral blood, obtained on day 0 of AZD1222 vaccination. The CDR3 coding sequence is TGTGCCAGCAGCTTCACTCCCCAGGGGGCTTTTGAAAAACTGTTTTTT. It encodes CASSFTPQGAFEKLFF.